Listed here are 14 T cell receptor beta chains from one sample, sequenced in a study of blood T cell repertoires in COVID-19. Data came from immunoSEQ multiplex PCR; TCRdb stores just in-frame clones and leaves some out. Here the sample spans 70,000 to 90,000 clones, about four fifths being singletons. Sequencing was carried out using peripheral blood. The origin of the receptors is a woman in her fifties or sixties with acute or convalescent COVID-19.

DNA for the CDR3: TGTGCCAGCAGCTTTGTGGGGGGGTCCACCGGGGAGCTGTTTTTT. Protein sequence: CASSFVGGSTGELFF. The chain joins TRBV11-2 to TRBJ2-2; 7 bases are a match to TRBD2. This CDR3 region has 15 residues. Germline CDR1 and CDR2: SGHAT and FQNNGV. V trimming: 3 bases; J trimming: 4 bases; junction bases outside the gene matches: 5.

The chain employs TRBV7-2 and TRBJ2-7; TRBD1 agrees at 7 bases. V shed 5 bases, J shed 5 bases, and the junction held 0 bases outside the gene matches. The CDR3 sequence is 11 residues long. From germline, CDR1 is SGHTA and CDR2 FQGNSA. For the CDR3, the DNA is TGTGCCAGCAGCCAGGGGGACGAGCAGTACTTC. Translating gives CASSQGDEQYF.

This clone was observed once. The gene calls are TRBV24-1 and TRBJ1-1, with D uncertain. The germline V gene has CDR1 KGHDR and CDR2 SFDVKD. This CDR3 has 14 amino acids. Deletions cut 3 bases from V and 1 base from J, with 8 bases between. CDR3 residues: CATSDGGGNTEAFF. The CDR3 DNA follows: TGTGCCACCAGTGATGGAGGAGGGAACACTGAAGCTTTCTTT.

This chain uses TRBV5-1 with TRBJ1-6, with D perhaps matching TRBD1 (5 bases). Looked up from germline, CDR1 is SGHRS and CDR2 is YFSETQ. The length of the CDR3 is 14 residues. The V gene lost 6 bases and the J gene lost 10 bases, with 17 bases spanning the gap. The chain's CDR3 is CASKMGGYGSPLHF. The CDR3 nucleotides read TGCGCCAGCAAGATGGGGGGGTACGGGTCACCCCTCCACTTT.

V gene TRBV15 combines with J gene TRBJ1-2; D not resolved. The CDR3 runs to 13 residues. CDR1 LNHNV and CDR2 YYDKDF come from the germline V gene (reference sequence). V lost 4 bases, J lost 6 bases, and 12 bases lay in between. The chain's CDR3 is CATSKEEGDGYTF. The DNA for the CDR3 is TGTGCCACCAGCAAGGAGGAGGGCGATGGCTACACCTTC.

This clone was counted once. The CDR3 sequence is CASSEPSGENTGELFF. The CDR3 DNA reads as TGTGCCAGCAGTGAACCTAGCGGGGAGAACACCGGGGAGCTGTTTTTT. The J gene is TRBJ2-2, the V gene TRBV2, with TRBD2 identical over 9 bases. CDR1 is SNHLY, CDR2 FYNNEI, per germline. V shed 2 bases, J shed 1 base, and the junction held 2 bases outside the gene matches. The CDR3 covers 16 residues. Based on the CDR3 plus reference TRBV2 and TRBJ2-2, the full variable domain is EPEVTQTPSHQVTQMGQEVILRCVPISNHLYFYWYRQILGQKVEFLVSFYNNEISEKSEIFDDQFSVERPDGSNFTLKIRSTKLEDSAMYFCASSEPSGENTGELFFGEGSRLTVL.

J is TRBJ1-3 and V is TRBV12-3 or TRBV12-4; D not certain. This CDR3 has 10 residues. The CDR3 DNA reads TGTGGGAGCTCTGGAAACACCATATATTTT. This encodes CGSSGNTIYF.

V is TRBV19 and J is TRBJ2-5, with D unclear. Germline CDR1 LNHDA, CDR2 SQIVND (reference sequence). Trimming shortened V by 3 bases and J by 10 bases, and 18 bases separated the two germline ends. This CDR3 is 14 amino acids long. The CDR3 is CASSIDRQAVVQYF. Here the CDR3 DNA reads TGTGCCAGTAGTATCGACCGGCAGGCAGTGGTCCAGTACTTC.

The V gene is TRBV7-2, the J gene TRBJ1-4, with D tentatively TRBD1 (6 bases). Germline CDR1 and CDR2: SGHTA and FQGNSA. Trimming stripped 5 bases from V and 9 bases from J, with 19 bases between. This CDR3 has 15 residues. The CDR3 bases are TGTGCCAGCAGCCAAAGCGGGGGCCGGGACCAAAAACTGTTTTTT. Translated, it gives CASSQSGGRDQKLFF.

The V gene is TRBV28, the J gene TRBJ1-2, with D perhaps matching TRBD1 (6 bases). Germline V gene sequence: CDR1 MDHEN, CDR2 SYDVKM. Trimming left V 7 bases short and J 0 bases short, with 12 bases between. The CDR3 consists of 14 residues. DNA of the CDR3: TGTGCCAGCAAGGGAGGGGGAACTAACTATGGCTACACCTTC. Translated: CASKGGGTNYGYTF.

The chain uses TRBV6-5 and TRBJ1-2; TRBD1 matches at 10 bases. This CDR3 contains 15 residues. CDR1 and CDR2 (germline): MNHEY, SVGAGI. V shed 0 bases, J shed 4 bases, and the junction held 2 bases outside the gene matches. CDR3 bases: TGTGCCAGCAGTTACTCGACAGGGGGCATCTATGGCTACACCTTC. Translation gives CASSYSTGGIYGYTF.

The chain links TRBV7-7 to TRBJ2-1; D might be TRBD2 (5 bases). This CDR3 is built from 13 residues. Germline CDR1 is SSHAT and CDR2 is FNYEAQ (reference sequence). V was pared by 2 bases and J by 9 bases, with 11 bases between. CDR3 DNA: TGTGCCAGCAGCTTAAACGGGGAAGGTGAGCAGTTCTTC. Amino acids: CASSLNGEGEQFF.

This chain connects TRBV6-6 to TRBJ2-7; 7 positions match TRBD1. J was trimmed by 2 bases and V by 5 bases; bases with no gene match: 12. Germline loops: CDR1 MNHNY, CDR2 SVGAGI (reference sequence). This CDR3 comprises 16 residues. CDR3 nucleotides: TGTGCCAGCAGTCGACTCGTGAGACAGGGAACCTACGAGCAGTACTTC. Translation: CASSRLVRQGTYEQYF.

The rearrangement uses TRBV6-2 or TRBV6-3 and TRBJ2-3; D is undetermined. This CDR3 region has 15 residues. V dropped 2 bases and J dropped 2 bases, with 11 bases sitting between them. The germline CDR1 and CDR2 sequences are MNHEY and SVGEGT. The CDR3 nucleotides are TGTGCCAGCAGTTACGGGCAGGCATCCACAGATACGCAGTATTTT. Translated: CASSYGQASTDTQYF.